This T cell receptor beta chain was sequenced in a study of molecular identifiers for immune sequencing clone quantification (dated by TCRdb to the late 2010s). Background on the whole study: For a replicate experiment, RNA from around 20,000 or 100,000 naive CD8 T cells was divided into five aliquots, of which four were sequenced. This methods study benchmarked molecular-identifier clustering-based TCR repertoire sequencing (MIDCIRS) and TCR RNA copy counting, using CD8 T cells to do so. General study outcomes and caveats: Modeling indicated about 3 TCR RNA copies recovered per cell, compared with approximately 10 by digital PCR, which implies a capture efficiency of about 31%. When barcode sub-clustering was omitted, TCR diversity was inflated by chimeric consensus sequences, with chimeras reaching as high as 47%. Even against a background of some 1 million naive CD8 T cells, spiked-in Jurkat TCR RNA amounting to a single cell's worth was reported to be detectable. Clones above 20 RNA copies held over 99% of molecules in CMV-specific effector cells but under 1% in naive cells. Highly expanded clone sizes could be underestimated because identical TCR molecules may share a barcode. Naive libraries contained spiked-in Jurkat TCR RNA (around eleven copies' worth), which is not part of the donor repertoire.

Libraries of naive CD8 T cells were generated from roughly 21,000 to 960,000 sorted cells, with 10%, 30% or 50% of the purified RNA used. On a BD FACSAria II, naive CD8 T cells were FACS-sorted as CD8+CD4-CCR7+CD45RA+ and collected into RLT Plus buffer. Detection sensitivity was tested by spiking Jurkat RNA equal to roughly ten TCR copies' worth into samples containing about 19,000-1,000,000 naive CD8 T cells. CD8 T cells were enriched with RosetteSep CD8+ T Cell Enrichment Cocktail and Ficoll-Paque, followed by ACK red cell lysis. Library preparation employed PCR. This sample was sequenced with an Illumina HiSeq 4000. Bulk TCR libraries were generated as previously described, with the TCR primers listed in Table S5 used. Purification of total RNA was performed with the Qiagen AllPrep DNA/RNA kit. Reads from multiple sequencing runs of the same library were pooled before analysis. The original methods were these. Reads were retained only if the reads had an exact TCR constant sequence, and the retained reads were trimmed to 150 nt and grouped according to their 12-nt molecular barcodes. Reads in each barcode group were sub-clustered using a 15% Levenshtein threshold, and a quality-weighted consensus sequence was built for each RNA molecule. Non-functional sequences were discarded, and so were lower-count sequences lying one edit away from another sequence. Based on a fit of two negative binomial distributions, barcode sub-clusters having less than 20% of the maximum read count were discarded. TCRdb reprocessing: public reads trimmed at Q25 with fastp, clones called with MiXCR, in-frame beta chains kept. Every CDR3 protein is listed once, alongside the most common genes and DNA of its rows. The V and J calls, along with clone size, are taken from TCRdb and not from the paper's own processing. Here the sample has some 100,000 distinct CDR3 sequences; around 20% occur a single time. Clones ranked in the top ten supply 0.75% to 0.95% of the sample.

This clonotype was picked up many times. Its binding antigen is unknown. Per-base quality was not reported, and no clone a single base away is much larger than it. Including the terminal cysteine and phenylalanine, the CDR3 comprises 15 residues. Only CDR3 DNA is held: 45 bases, read in frame from base 1. The germline V gene sets CDR1 to SGHAT and CDR2 to FQNNGV. The V end loses 4 bases and the J end loses 1 base, and a stretch of 13 bases separates them. The clonotype was recovered from a human donor in good health. Some libraries in this study had Jurkat cell RNA spiked in. The receptor chain draws on TRBV11-2 and TRBJ1-1, and the D gene may be TRBD1, 5 bases matching. The sample comprised naive CD8+ T cells from blood, with Jurkat cell RNA spiked in. The cell subset or site label for this specimen denotes: FACS-sorted CD8+CD4-CCR7+CD45RA+ naive T cells. This receptor carries the CDR3 CASSSRTNRNTEAFF. The nucleotide sequence reads as follows: TGTGCCAGCAGCTCCAGGACAAACCGGAACACTGAAGCTTTCTTT.